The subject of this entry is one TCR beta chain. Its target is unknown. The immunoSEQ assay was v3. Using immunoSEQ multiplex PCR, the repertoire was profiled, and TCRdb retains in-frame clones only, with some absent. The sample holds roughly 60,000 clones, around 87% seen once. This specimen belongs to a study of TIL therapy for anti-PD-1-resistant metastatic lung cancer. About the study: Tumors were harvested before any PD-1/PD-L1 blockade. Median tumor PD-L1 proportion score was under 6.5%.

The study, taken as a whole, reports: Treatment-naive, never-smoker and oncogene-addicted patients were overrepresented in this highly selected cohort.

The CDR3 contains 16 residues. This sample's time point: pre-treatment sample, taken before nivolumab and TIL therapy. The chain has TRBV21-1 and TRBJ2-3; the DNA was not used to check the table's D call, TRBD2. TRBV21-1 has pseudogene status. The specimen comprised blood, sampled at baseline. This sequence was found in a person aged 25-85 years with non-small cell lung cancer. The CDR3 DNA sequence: TGTGCCAGCAGCCGCCGGACTAGCGGTGACACAGATACGCAGTATTTT. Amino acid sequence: CASSRRTSGDTDTQYF.